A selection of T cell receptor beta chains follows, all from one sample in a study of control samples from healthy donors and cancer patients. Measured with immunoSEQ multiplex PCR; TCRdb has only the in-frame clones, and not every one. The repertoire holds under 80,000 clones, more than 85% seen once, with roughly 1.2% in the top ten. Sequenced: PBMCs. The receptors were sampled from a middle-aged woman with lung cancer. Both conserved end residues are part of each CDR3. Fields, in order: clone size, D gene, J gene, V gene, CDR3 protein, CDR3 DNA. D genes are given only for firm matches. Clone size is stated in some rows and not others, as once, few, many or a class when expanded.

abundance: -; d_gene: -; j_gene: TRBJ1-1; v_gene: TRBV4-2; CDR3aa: CASSQARQGLGEAFF; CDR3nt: TGTGCCAGCAGCCAAGCAAGGCAGGGTTTGGGGGAAGCTTTCTTT
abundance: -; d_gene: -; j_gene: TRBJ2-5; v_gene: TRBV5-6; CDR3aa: CASSDPFRGARETQYF; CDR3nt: TGTGCCAGCAGCGACCCGTTTCGGGGGGCCAGGGAGACCCAGTACTTC
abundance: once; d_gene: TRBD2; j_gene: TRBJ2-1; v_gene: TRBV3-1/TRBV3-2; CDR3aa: CASSQTSGGGNEQFF; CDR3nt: TGTGCCAGCAGCCAAACTAGCGGGGGGGGCAATGAGCAGTTCTTC
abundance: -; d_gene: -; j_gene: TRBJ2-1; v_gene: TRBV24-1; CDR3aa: CATSDLARGNGGPSYNEQFF; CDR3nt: TGTGCCACCAGTGATTTGGCCCGAGGTAACGGGGGGCCCTCCTACAATGAGCAGTTCTTC
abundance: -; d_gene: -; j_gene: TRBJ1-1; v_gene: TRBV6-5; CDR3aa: CASSYSTLTEAFF; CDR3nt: TGTGCCAGCAGTTACTCGACCCTGACTGAAGCTTTCTTT
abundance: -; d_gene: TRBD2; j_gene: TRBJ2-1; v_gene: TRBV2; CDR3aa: CASKPSGGSEYNEQFF; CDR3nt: TGTGCCAGCAAACCTAGCGGGGGTTCGGAGTACAATGAGCAGTTCTTC
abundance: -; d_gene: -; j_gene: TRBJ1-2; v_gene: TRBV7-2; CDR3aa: CASSLAKRGSGYTF; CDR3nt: TGTGCCAGCAGCTTAGCGAAGAGGGGTAGTGGCTACACCTTC
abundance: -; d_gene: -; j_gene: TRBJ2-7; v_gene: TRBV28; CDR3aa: CASSPAHEGAYEQYF; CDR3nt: TGTGCCAGCAGTCCAGCCCACGAAGGCGCCTACGAGCAGTACTTC
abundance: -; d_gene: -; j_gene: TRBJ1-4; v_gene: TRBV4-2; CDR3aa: CASSQGTGTEKLFF; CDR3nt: TGTGCCAGCAGCCAAGGCACAGGTACCGAAAAACTGTTTTTT
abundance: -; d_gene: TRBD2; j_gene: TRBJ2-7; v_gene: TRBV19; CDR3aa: CATALGLAHEQYF; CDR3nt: TGTGCCACCGCTCTAGGACTAGCCCACGAGCAGTACTTC
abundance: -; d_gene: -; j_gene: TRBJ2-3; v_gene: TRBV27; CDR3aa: CASSPRHAGDTQYF; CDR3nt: TGTGCCAGCAGTCCCCGACACGCCGGCGATACGCAGTATTTT
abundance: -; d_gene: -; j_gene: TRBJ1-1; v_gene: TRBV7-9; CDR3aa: CASSLVMNTEAFF; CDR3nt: TGTGCCAGCAGCTTAGTCATGAACACTGAAGCTTTCTTT
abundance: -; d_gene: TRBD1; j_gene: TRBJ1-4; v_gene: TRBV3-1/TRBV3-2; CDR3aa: CASSQSGTGNEKLFF; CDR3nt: TGTGCCAGCAGCCAATCCGGGACAGGGAATGAAAAACTGTTTTTT
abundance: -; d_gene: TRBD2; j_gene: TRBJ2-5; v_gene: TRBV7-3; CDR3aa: CASSSLAGSQETQYF; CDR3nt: TGTGCCAGCAGCTCCCTAGCGGGGAGCCAAGAGACCCAGTACTTC
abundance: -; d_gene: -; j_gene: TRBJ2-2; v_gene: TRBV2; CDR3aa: CASSDFRQVNTGELFF; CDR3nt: TGTGCCAGCAGTGATTTTCGGCAGGTGAACACCGGGGAGCTGTTTTTT
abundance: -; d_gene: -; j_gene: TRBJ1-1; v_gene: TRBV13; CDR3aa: CASSEQQEQNTEAFF; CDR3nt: TGTGCCAGCAGCGAGCAACAGGAACAGAACACTGAAGCTTTCTTT
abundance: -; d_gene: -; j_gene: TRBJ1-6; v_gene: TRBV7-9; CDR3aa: CASTGVKGQIYNSPLHF; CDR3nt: TGTGCCAGCACCGGGGTTAAAGGACAGATTTATAATTCACCCCTCCACTTT
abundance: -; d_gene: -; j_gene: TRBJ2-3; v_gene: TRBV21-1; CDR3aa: CASSKGPSDGGTDTQYF; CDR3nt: TGTGCCAGCAGCAAAGGGCCTAGCGATGGGGGCACAGATACGCAGTATTTT
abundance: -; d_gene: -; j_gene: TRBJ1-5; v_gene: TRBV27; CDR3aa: CASSNRGTGQPQHF; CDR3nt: TGTGCCAGCAGCAACCGGGGAACGGGTCAGCCCCAGCATTTT
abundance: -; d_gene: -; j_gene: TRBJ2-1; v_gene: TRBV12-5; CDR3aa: CASGSPTGIEQFF; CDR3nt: TGTGCTAGTGGTTCCCCAACCGGAATAGAGCAGTTCTTC
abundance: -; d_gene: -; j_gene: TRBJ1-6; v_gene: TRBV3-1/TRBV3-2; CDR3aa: CASSQELRAPLHF; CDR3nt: TGTGCCAGCAGCCAAGAGCTGAGGGCACCCCTCCACTTT
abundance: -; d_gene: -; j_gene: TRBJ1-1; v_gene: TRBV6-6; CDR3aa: CASSYGVRVYTEAFF; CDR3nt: TGTGCCAGCAGTTACGGGGTCAGGGTCTACACTGAAGCTTTCTTT
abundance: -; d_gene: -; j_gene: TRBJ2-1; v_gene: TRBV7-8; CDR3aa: CASTLHNEQFF; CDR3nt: TGTGCCAGCACCTTACACAATGAGCAGTTCTTC
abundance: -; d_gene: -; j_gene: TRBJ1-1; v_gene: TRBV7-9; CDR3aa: CASSLYGATEAFF; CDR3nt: TGTGCCAGCAGCTTATACGGGGCCACTGAAGCTTTCTTT
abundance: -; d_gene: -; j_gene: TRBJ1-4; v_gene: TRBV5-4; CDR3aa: CASSLGPGAVNEKLFF; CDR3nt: TGTGCCAGCAGCTTGGGACCAGGGGCTGTTAATGAAAAACTGTTTTTT
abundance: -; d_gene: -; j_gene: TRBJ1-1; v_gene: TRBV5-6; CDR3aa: CASSFGQLNTEAFF; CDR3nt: TGTGCCAGCAGCTTTGGGCAGTTGAACACTGAAGCTTTCTTT
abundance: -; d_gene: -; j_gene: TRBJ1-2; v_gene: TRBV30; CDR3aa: CACAFGTGDGYTF; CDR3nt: TGTGCCTGCGCGTTTGGGACGGGGGATGGCTACACCTTC
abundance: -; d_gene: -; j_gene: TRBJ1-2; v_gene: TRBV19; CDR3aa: CASTQSSRGVYYGYTF; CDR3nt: TGTGCCAGTACCCAAAGTAGTAGGGGAGTATACTATGGCTACACCTTC
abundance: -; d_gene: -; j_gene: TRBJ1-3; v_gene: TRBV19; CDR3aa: CASSPGNTIYF; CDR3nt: TGTGCCAGTAGTCCTGGAAACACTATATATTTT
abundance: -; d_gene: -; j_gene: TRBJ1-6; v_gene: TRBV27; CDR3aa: CASSSGPSPLHF; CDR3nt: TGTGCCAGCAGTTCCGGCCCCTCACCCCTCCACTTT